The 29 T cell receptor beta chains listed next were all sequenced from one sample in a study of blood T cells in healthy people across ages. Alongside a J-beta primer mix, a sample-barcoded 5' primer served in a second PCR lasting about 7 to 11 cycles. TCRdb redid the calling of the 5' RACE reads with MiXCR, one entry per CDR3 protein. The data show about 900,000 distinct CDR3 sequences, approximately 49% seen once. The sample comprised blood. The receptors derive from a man aged 25-45 years in good health.

Concerning this clonotype: Mismatch with germline at one junction end may stem from a read error. The DNA for the CDR3 is TGCAGCGCTAACCGGGACAGGGTCTACGATGAGCAGTTCTTC. Protein product: CSANRDRVYDEQFF. The chain recombines TRBV29-1 with TRBJ2-1; the match to TRBD1 covers 9 bases. The CDR3 has 14 residues. Germline V gene lookup returns CDR1 SQVTM and CDR2 ANQGSEA.

This clonotype has more than one count but fewer than ten. The chain has TRBV7-2 and TRBJ1-2; 11 nucleotides line up with TRBD1. Germline V gene data show CDR1 as SGHTA and CDR2 as FQGNSA. The CDR3 has 15 residues. V dropped 5 bases and J dropped 4; count of bases not matched to a gene: 6. The CDR3, as DNA: TGTGCCAGCAGCCAAGGACAGGGGGCCCTCTATGGCTACACCTTC. Its translation: CASSQGQGALYGYTF.

This clonotype was seen once. This chain connects TRBV20-1 to TRBJ1-1; TRBD1 agrees at 9 bases. This CDR3 has 13 amino acids. Looked up from germline, CDR1 is DFQATT and CDR2 is SNEGSKA (reference sequence). The CDR3 loop reads CRLQTGGQAEAFF. CDR3 bases: TGCAGACTTCAAACAGGGGGCCAAGCTGAAGCTTTCTTT.

Worth noting for this clonotype: One junction end disagrees with the germline gene, perhaps due to a read error. The chain couples TRBV2 to TRBJ2-1; the match to TRBD2 covers 13 bases. The CDR3 consists of 15 residues. The germline gives CDR1 SNHLY, CDR2 FYNNEI. The DNA for the CDR3 is TGTGTCAGCAGTGAATCGGGACTAGCGGGGAATGAGCAGTTCTTC. Protein: CVSSESGLAGNEQFF.

This clonotype was recorded at least ten times. The V and J genes are TRBV7-2 and TRBJ2-3, with TRBD1 as a possible D gene (6 bases). V dropped 2 bases and J dropped 0 bases, with 6 bases sitting between them. The germline gives CDR1 SGHTA, CDR2 FQGNSA. The CDR3 extends over 14 amino acids. The CDR3 here is CASSLQGSTDTQYF. CDR3 coding DNA: TGTGCCAGCAGCTTACAGGGGAGCACAGATACGCAGTATTTT.

This clonotype was seen a few times. The V and J genes are TRBV27 and TRBJ2-5, with D perhaps given as TRBD1 or TRBD2 (5 bases each). V gave up 5 bases and J gave up 4 bases, with 20 bases separating them. The germline V gene encodes CDR1 MNHEY and CDR2 SMNVEV (reference sequence). CDR3 length equals 16 residues. CDR3 sequence: CASSPTGRTTTETQYF. The CDR3 DNA reads as TGTGCCAGCAGTCCGACGGGACGGACCACGACAGAGACCCAGTACTTC.

Of note for this clonotype: A much larger clonotype is one base distant, so this may be a read error. This sequence joins TRBV29-1 and TRBJ2-3; 7 nucleotides agree with TRBD1. The CDR3 is 17 amino acids. The germline gives CDR1 SQVTM, CDR2 ANQGSEA. Unmatched junction bases numbered 14, after V lost 5 bases and J lost 0 bases. The CDR3 DNA is TGCAGCGTTCTTCTCGACAGGGTAGTTTCTAGCACAGATACGCAGTATTTT. Its protein is CSVLLDRVVSSTDTQYF.

The genes are TRBV23-1 and TRBJ2-1; weak D call: TRBD1 (6 bases). TRBV23-1 belongs to the ORF category, with a function that is uncertain. The ends were cut back, 0 bases at V and 5 bases at J, with 11 bases in the middle. This CDR3 region has 15 residues. The CDR3 nucleotides read TGCGCCAGCAGTCAATCTAATCAGGGGCACAATGAGCAGTTCTTC. It specifies CASSQSNQGHNEQFF.

The V and J genes are TRBV3-1 and TRBJ2-3; 10 nucleotides line up with TRBD2. Germline CDR1 is LGHDT and CDR2 is YNNKEL (reference sequence). The V segment lost 3 bases and the J segment 0 bases; nucleotides outside the gene matches: 6. The CDR3 covers 17 residues. DNA for the CDR3: TGTGCCAGCAGCCAGTGGCTAGCGGGGGCCAGCACAGATACGCAGTATTTT. Protein sequence: CASSQWLAGASTDTQYF.

The chain employs TRBV10-3 and TRBJ1-1; D gene unclear. This CDR3 region has 13 residues. CDR1 and CDR2 (germline): ENHRY, SYGVKD. V was cut by 4 bases and J by 1 base, with 7 bases left in between. This chain's CDR3 is CAISGHANTEAFF. CDR3 bases: TGTGCCATCAGTGGCCACGCGAACACTGAAGCTTTCTTT.

The gene calls are TRBV5-5 and TRBJ2-3, with D tentatively TRBD2 (6 bases). Per the germline V gene, CDR1 is SGHKS and CDR2 is YYEKEE (reference sequence). CDR3 length: 14 residues. The V gene lost 3 bases and the J gene lost 1 base, with 9 bases spanning the gap. The CDR3 region is CASSSGEGTDTQYF. CDR3 in DNA: TGTGCCAGCAGCTCGGGGGAGGGCACAGATACGCAGTATTTT.

This clonotype was detected ten times or more. The J gene is TRBJ2-7, the V gene TRBV4-1, with 7 bases fitting TRBD1. The CDR3 is 17 amino acids. In germline, CDR1 is MGHRA, CDR2 YSYEKL. Germline trimming cut 3 bases from V and 1 base from J; bases unmatched to any gene: 12. In DNA, the CDR3 is TGCGCCAGCAGCCACGTTCCGGGGACAGAGAAATCCTACGAGCAGTACTTC. Residues: CASSHVPGTEKSYEQYF.

The V gene is TRBV5-1, the J gene TRBJ1-2, with TRBD1 matching over 7 bases. The CDR3 runs 16 residues. After removal of 1 base from V and 8 bases from J, the junction contained 14 bases not matched to a gene. The germline CDR1 and CDR2 sequences are SGHRS and YFSETQ. CDR3 DNA sequence: TGCGCCAGCAGCTTGAGCCCGGACAGGCCCTCTCGGGGCTACACCTTC. Its translation is CASSLSPDRPSRGYTF.

J is TRBJ2-1 and V is TRBV5-4; 12 bases line up with TRBD1. Per germline, CDR1 SGHNT and CDR2 YYREEE (reference sequence). The CDR3 loop spans 16 amino acids. With 4 bases clipped from V and 9 bases from J, the junction kept 11 bases outside the gene matches. Written as DNA, the CDR3 is TGTGCCAGCAGCCCAACTCCGGGACAGGGGGCTGGTGAGCAGTTCTTC. Amino acids: CASSPTPGQGAGEQFF.

The chain links TRBV9 to TRBJ2-4; weak D call: TRBD1 (6 bases). The DNA end favors TRBJ2-7, so the J call may be wrong. Germline CDR1 reads SGDLS; CDR2 reads YYNGEE. CDR3 size: 15 residues. CDR3 in amino acids: CASSPGDRSGAEQYF. CDR3 bases: TGTGCCAGCAGCCCAGGCGATCGTTCAGGGGCCGAGCAGTACTTC.

In this sample, this clonotype turned up a few times. This chain joins TRBV5-1 and TRBJ2-1; the match to TRBD1 covers 10 bases. The trim removed 4 bases at V and 8 bases at J, leaving 9 bases unmatched. CDR1 and CDR2 (germline): SGHRS, YFSETQ. CDR3 length: 15 residues. Here the CDR3 DNA reads TGCGCCAGCAGCAGCGGGACAGGGGCGCCAGATGAGCAGTTCTTC. It codes for CASSSGTGAPDEQFF.

This sequence joins TRBV4-1 and TRBJ2-5; perhaps TRBD2 as D (5 bases). The CDR3 has 16 amino acids. Trimming pared 3 bases from V and 7 bases from J, leaving 21 bases between. Germline CDR1 and CDR2: MGHRA and YSYEKL. CDR3 sequence (DNA): TGCGCCAGCAGCCAGACCAAAGGGTTCGGAGGCGTGACCCAGTACTTC. It encodes CASSQTKGFGGVTQYF.

This clonotype showed up just once. The rearrangement links TRBV28 to TRBJ1-1, with D unclear. There are 12 residues in the CDR3. Germline CDR1 and CDR2: MDHEN and SYDVKM. With 7 bases removed from V and 3 bases from J, the gap between germline ends came to 9 bases. CDR3 bases: TGTGCCAGCACCATCGAGGACACTGAAGCTTTCTTT. This sequence encodes CASTIEDTEAFF.

The CDR3 DNA follows: TGTGCCAGCAGTGAATATAAGGGGGAGGGTGAGCAGTTCTTC. This translates into CASSEYKGEGEQFF. The V and J genes are TRBV25-1 and TRBJ2-1, with D possibly TRBD2 on 7 matching bases. This CDR3 contains 14 residues. V was trimmed by 0 bases and J by 9 bases, leaving 12 bases between them. CDR1 is MGHDK and CDR2 is SYGVNS in the germline V gene.

The table lists this clonotype with many counts. CDR3 nucleotides: TGTGCCACCAGCACCGGACTAGCGGGGGAAAACATTCAGTACTTC. As protein: CATSTGLAGENIQYF. This chain connects TRBV15 to TRBJ2-4; 13 bases align to TRBD2. Germline CDR1 and CDR2: LNHNV and YYDKDF (reference sequence). The CDR3 contains 15 residues. Trimming cost V 4 bases and J 5 bases; bases outside gene matches: 2.

In this sample, this clonotype turned up a few times. V and J are TRBV7-9 and TRBJ2-5; unclear D gene. CDR1 SEHNR and CDR2 FQNEAQ come from the germline V gene (reference sequence). CDR3 length: 14 amino acids. V lost 1 base and J 5 bases, leaving 11 bases between the germline ends. The CDR3 bases are TGTGCCAGCAGCTTAGAAGGGCCAAGCGAGACCCAGTACTTC. It yields the protein CASSLEGPSETQYF.

The V gene is TRBV27, the J gene TRBJ2-1; 9 bases are a match to TRBD2. Germline V gives CDR1 MNHEY, CDR2 SMNVEV (reference sequence). The CDR3 extends over 14 amino acids. The V segment lost 5 bases and the J segment 7 bases; nucleotides outside the gene matches: 6. In DNA form, the CDR3 reads TGTGCCAGCAGTACGGGACTAGCTCCGAATGAGCAGTTCTTC. The encoded protein is CASSTGLAPNEQFF.

The chain couples TRBV6-2 or TRBV6-3 to TRBJ2-1; tentative D call: TRBD2 (7 bases). The CDR3 loop spans 16 amino acids. Trimming stripped 5 bases from V and 9 bases from J, with 23 bases between. Germline lookup yields CDR1 MNHEY and CDR2 SVGEGT. For the CDR3, the DNA is TGTGCCAGCAGTCCCCTAGGGGGGGCATCAGTTACTGAGCAGTTCTTC. Protein sequence: CASSPLGGASVTEQFF.

The chain joins TRBV12-3 or TRBV12-4 to TRBJ2-7, with D hard to call. Trimming removed 6 bases at V and 3 bases at J, with 12 bases between. The CDR3 consists of 13 residues. CDR3 sequence reads: CASSPENCYEQYF. DNA of the CDR3: TGTGCCAGCAGCCCGGAGAATTGCTACGAGCAGTACTTC.

The chain links TRBV5-5 to TRBJ2-7, with TRBD1 identical over 10 bases. The DNA matches TRBJ2-5 better at its end, which makes the J call doubtful. The CDR3 runs to 17 residues. Germline lookup yields CDR1 SGHKS and CDR2 YYEKEE (reference sequence). The CDR3 DNA reads TGTGCCAGCAGCAAACTCGGGACAGGGGCCCGGGAAGAGACCCAGTACTTC. Its translation: CASSKLGTGAREETQYF.

This clonotype has only a few counts. Here the CDR3 reads CASSYLLGNTDTQYF. The CDR3 DNA reads as TGTGCCAGCAGTTACCTACTCGGCAATACAGATACGCAGTATTTT. This chain joins TRBV6-5 and TRBJ2-3, with D uncertain. This CDR3 region has 15 residues. Germline V gene sequence: CDR1 MNHEY, CDR2 SVGAGI. Trimming pared 2 bases from V and 3 bases from J, leaving 12 bases between.

CDR3 nucleotide sequence: TGTGCCATCACCTTCGGGGGCCTCAGCACAGATACGCAGTATTTT. It yields the protein CAITFGGLSTDTQYF. The chain uses TRBV10-3 and TRBJ2-3, with D tentatively TRBD1 or TRBD2 (6 bases each). V lost 7 bases and J lost 0, with 14 bases in between. This CDR3 has 15 residues. Looked up from germline, CDR1 is ENHRY and CDR2 is SYGVKD.

V is TRBV7-3 and J is TRBJ2-3, with D unresolved. Germline V gene sequence: CDR1 SGHTA, CDR2 FQGTGA. The CDR3 contains 15 residues. Trimming took 7 bases from V and 2 from J, leaving 16 bases between them. This CDR3 is CASTTQPGPTDTQYF. CDR3 in DNA: TGTGCCAGCACGACTCAACCGGGCCCCACAGATACGCAGTATTTT.

This chain links TRBV20-1 with TRBJ2-5, with D unresolved. Germline lookup yields CDR1 DFQATT and CDR2 SNEGSKA (reference sequence). Trimming took off 3 bases at V and 5 bases at J, with 10 bases between the two ends. The CDR3 consists of 12 residues. The CDR3 loop is CSARVGPETQYF. The CDR3 coding sequence is TGCAGTGCTAGGGTCGGGCCGGAGACCCAGTACTTC.